The 28 T cell receptor beta chains given below trace back to one sample, sequenced in a study of blood T cell repertoires in COVID-19. Measured with immunoSEQ multiplex PCR; TCRdb has only the in-frame clones, and not every one. This table has about 150,000 clones, around 89% appearing once. The specimen sequenced was peripheral blood. The receptors shown here come from a man aged 18 to 35 with COVID-19, enrolled during active disease.

This clone was picked up a small number of times. The gene calls are TRBV10-1 and TRBJ1-1; D not resolved. Germline V gives CDR1 WNHNN, CDR2 SYGVQD (reference sequence). The ends were cut back, 0 bases at V and 11 bases at J, with 13 bases in the middle. CDR3 length equals 13 residues. Here the CDR3 reads CASSESTAMWAFF. CDR3 bases: TGCGCCAGCAGTGAGTCTACAGCCATGTGGGCTTTCTTT.

This chain links TRBV9 with TRBJ2-3, with a weak D call TRBD1 (6 bases). Germline assignment: CDR1 SGDLS and CDR2 YYNGEE. The V end was cut by 4 bases, the J end by 3 bases, with 9 bases between. CDR3 size: 13 residues. DNA of the CDR3: TGTGCCAGCAGCTCTAGGGGGACAGATACGCAGTATTTT. This gives the protein CASSSRGTDTQYF.

CDR3 nucleotides: TGTGCCAGCAGCCCGACTAGCGGGAGGAGCACAGATACGCAGTATTTT. Translation gives CASSPTSGRSTDTQYF. The chain carries TRBV28 and TRBJ2-3; 13 bases map to TRBD2. CDR1 and CDR2 (germline): MDHEN, SYDVKM. Germline trimming cut 6 bases from V and 0 bases from J; bases unmatched to any gene: 3. CDR3 length: 16 amino acids. The whole variable domain, filled in from reference TRBV28 and TRBJ2-3, reads DVKVTQSSRYLVKRTGEKVFLECVQDMDHENMFWYRQDPGLGLRLIYFSYDVKMKEKGDIPEGYSVSREKKERFSLILESASTNQTSMYLCASSPTSGRSTDTQYFGPGTRLTVL.

This chain links TRBV3-1 (or the pseudogene TRBV3-2) with TRBJ2-1; D might be TRBD1 (5 bases). CDR3 length: 14 amino acids. Germline V gene lookup returns CDR1 LGHDT and CDR2 YNNKEL (reference sequence). V was shortened by 1 base and J by 10 bases, with 14 bases between the two germline ends. The CDR3 loop reads CASSQVSPSGEQFF. The CDR3 region has the DNA TGTGCCAGCAGCCAAGTATCCCCTTCAGGGGAGCAGTTCTTC.

V is TRBV5-4 and J is TRBJ2-6; 7 positions match TRBD2. Per germline, CDR1 SGHNT and CDR2 YYREEE (reference sequence). V was pared by 2 bases and J by 3 bases, with 8 bases of the junction left unmatched. CDR3 length: 17 residues. The CDR3 loop is CASSLAYSGGGANVLTF. For the CDR3, the DNA is TGTGCCAGCAGCTTAGCGTACTCGGGGGGTGGGGCCAACGTCCTGACTTTC.

J is TRBJ1-1 and V is TRBV29-1; D remains ambiguous. Looked up from germline, CDR1 is SQVTM and CDR2 is ANQGSEA. With 3 bases removed from V and 10 bases from J, the gap between germline ends came to 12 bases. The CDR3 has 11 amino acids. CDR3 nucleotide sequence: TGCAGCGTTGATGTTCCCACGGGAGCTTTCTTT. Its protein product is CSVDVPTGAFF.

This chain uses TRBV5-4 with TRBJ2-1, with 8 bases fitting TRBD2. V was clipped by 3 bases and J by 13 bases; unmatched bases: 6. The CDR3 is 12 amino acids. Germline CDR1 SGHNT, CDR2 YYREEE (reference sequence). CDR3 loop: CASSSAGTSQFF. CDR3 DNA: TGTGCCAGCAGCTCGGCCGGGACTAGTCAGTTCTTC.

Here the CDR3 DNA reads TGTGCCAGCAGGCCTCGGACTACCTGGCGAGAGCAGTACTTC. Translating it yields CASRPRTTWREQYF. The chain joins TRBV28 to TRBJ2-7; a weak D match, TRBD2 (6 bases). With 6 bases removed from V and 7 bases from J, the gap between germline ends came to 19 bases. There are 14 residues in the CDR3. The germline CDR1 and CDR2 sequences are MDHEN and SYDVKM.

This clone was detected ten times or more. The chain carries TRBV6-1 and TRBJ2-7, with D possibly matching TRBD2 (6 bases). Trimming cost V 2 bases and J 5 bases, with 10 bases left between them. Per the germline V gene, CDR1 is MNHNS and CDR2 is SASEGT. This CDR3 spans 13 amino acids. CDR3 loop: CASSETGEDEQYF. Here the CDR3 DNA reads TGTGCCAGCAGTGAAACGGGGGAGGACGAGCAGTACTTC.

This clone was seen only once. The rearrangement joins TRBV18 to TRBJ1-6, with a possible D match to TRBD1 (5 bases). Trimming shortened V by 1 base and J by 9 bases, and 22 bases separated the two germline ends. Germline V gene sequence: CDR1 KGHSH, CDR2 LQKENI. The CDR3 loop spans 18 amino acids. The CDR3 spells CASSPLAQGPGVGSPLHF. CDR3 DNA: TGTGCCAGCTCACCACTTGCCCAGGGCCCGGGGGTTGGTTCACCCCTCCACTTT.

This chain connects TRBV5-4 to TRBJ2-7, with 10 bases that match TRBD2. The CDR3 has 15 amino acids. Germline V gene data show CDR1 as SGHNT and CDR2 as YYREEE (reference sequence). With 1 base clipped from V and 5 bases from J, the junction kept 6 bases outside the gene matches. CDR3 sequence: CASSLLSGRAHEQYF. The CDR3 DNA reads TGTGCCAGCAGCTTGTTAAGCGGGAGGGCCCACGAGCAGTACTTC.

The CDR3 protein is CAISEGLSYEQYF. The CDR3 bases are TGTGCCATCAGTGAGGGACTCTCGTACGAGCAGTACTTC. This chain links TRBV10-3 with TRBJ2-7; maybe TRBD2 (5 bases). CDR1 and CDR2 (germline): ENHRY, SYGVKD. The CDR3 extends over 13 amino acids. Trimming pared 2 bases from V and 4 bases from J, leaving 9 bases between.

The V call is TRBV7-9, the J call TRBJ2-5; 7 nucleotides line up with TRBD2. Germline V CDR1 and CDR2: SEHNR, FQNEAQ (reference sequence). Losses at the gene ends were 11 bases for V and 6 bases for J; bases not matched to a gene: 6. The CDR3 loop spans 11 amino acids. Here the CDR3 DNA reads TGTGCCGCGGACGGGAGGAAGACCCAGTACTTC. Encoded protein: CAADGRKTQYF.

J is TRBJ2-1 and V is TRBV7-2; D unclear. This CDR3 comprises 16 residues. CDR1 is SGHTA, CDR2 FQGNSA, per germline. V was trimmed by 0 bases and J by 3 bases, leaving 12 bases between them. The CDR3 loop reads CASSLAAGWFYNEQFF. The CDR3 nucleotides are TGTGCCAGCAGCTTAGCGGCTGGCTGGTTCTACAATGAGCAGTTCTTC. Combining the CDR3 with reference TRBV7-2 and TRBJ2-1 gives the whole variable domain GAGVSQSPSNKVTEKGKDVELRCDPISGHTALYWYRQSLGQGLEFLIYFQGNSAPDKSGLPSDRFSAERTGGSVSTLTIQRTQQEDSAVYLCASSLAAGWFYNEQFFGPGTRLTVL.

This chain links TRBV9 with TRBJ2-6; 10 bases match TRBD1. V lost 3 bases and J lost 1; bases outside the gene matches: 4. The CDR3 consists of 17 residues. Germline V gives CDR1 SGDLS, CDR2 YYNGEE. CDR3: CASSATGGRSGANVLTF. The CDR3 coding sequence is TGTGCCAGCAGCGCGACAGGGGGCAGGTCTGGGGCCAACGTCCTGACTTTC.

The gene calls are TRBV19 and TRBJ1-5; D possibly corresponds to TRBD1 (6 bases). V was clipped by 6 bases and J by 9 bases, with 15 bases between them. Germline V CDR1 and CDR2: LNHDA, SQIVND (reference sequence). The CDR3 has 13 residues. The CDR3 is CASSQGTTGPQHF. In DNA, the CDR3 is TGTGCCAGTAGCCAAGGAACGACAGGGCCCCAGCATTTT.

This clone was observed a handful of times. The chain employs TRBV19 and TRBJ2-7, with D unresolved. Germline values: CDR1 LNHDA, CDR2 SQIVND (reference sequence). The CDR3 has 14 amino acids. Trimming took 0 bases from V and 0 from J, leaving 6 bases between them. CDR3 in amino acids: CASSIEDTSYEQYF. CDR3 nucleotides: TGTGCCAGTAGTATAGAAGACACCTCCTACGAGCAGTACTTC.

This rearrangement joins TRBV3-1 (or the pseudogene TRBV3-2) to TRBJ2-3; D may be TRBD2 (6 bases). The V end lost 4 bases, the J end lost 2 bases, and 19 bases lay between the germline ends. The germline CDR1 and CDR2 sequences are LGHDT and YNNKEL (reference sequence). The length of the CDR3 is 17 residues. The DNA of the CDR3 is TGTGCCAGCAGCCTCCGTGCTCGCGGGGTGATCACAGATACGCAGTATTTT. The encoded protein is CASSLRARGVITDTQYF.

The chain has TRBV10-3 and TRBJ2-7, with 12 bases aligning to TRBD2. Germline V lookup: CDR1 ENHRY, CDR2 SYGVKD. The junction had 5 bases not matched to a gene; V was cut back by 2 bases and J by 6 bases. CDR3 length: 15 amino acids. CDR3 in DNA: TGTGCCATCAGTGAGCCTAGGACTAGCGGGATCGAGCAGTACTTC. Translated, it gives CAISEPRTSGIEQYF.

This chain uses TRBV18 with TRBJ2-7, with D maybe TRBD2 (6 bases). V lost 3 bases, J lost 3 bases, and 24 bases lay in between. The length of the CDR3 is 18 residues. Germline assignment: CDR1 KGHSH and CDR2 LQKENI. CDR3 in amino acids: CASSPIPPGVHSFYEQYF. DNA of the CDR3: TGTGCCAGCTCACCCATCCCCCCGGGAGTCCATAGCTTCTACGAGCAGTACTTC.

The chain combines TRBV5-4 with TRBJ1-1; D possibly corresponds to TRBD1 (6 bases). CDR1 is SGHNT and CDR2 is YYREEE in the germline V gene (reference sequence). Trimming removed 1 base from V and 2 bases from J, with 12 bases in between. The CDR3 covers 15 residues. CDR3 in amino acids: CASSLRRRGNTEAFF. The DNA of the CDR3 is TGTGCCAGCAGCTTGAGGCGCAGGGGCAACACTGAAGCTTTCTTT.

The sample holds one count of this clone. This chain connects TRBV18 to TRBJ2-5, with a weak D call TRBD1 (6 bases). The ends were cut back, 6 bases at V and 1 base at J, with 12 bases in the middle. CDR3 length equals 14 residues. The germline gives CDR1 KGHSH, CDR2 LQKENI. The CDR3 reads CASSRRQAQETQYF. CDR3 coding DNA: TGTGCCAGCTCCCGCAGACAGGCCCAAGAGACCCAGTACTTC.

The V and J genes are TRBV11-2 and TRBJ2-7; D remains unclear. The germline V gene has CDR1 SGHAT and CDR2 FQNNGV. This CDR3 is built from 13 residues. The V gene lost 6 bases and the J gene lost 5 bases, with 14 bases spanning the gap. CDR3 loop: CASSRLLSHEQYF. CDR3 nucleotide sequence: TGTGCCAGCAGTCGTCTCCTGTCCCACGAGCAGTACTTC. Full variable domain (rest looked up from reference TRBV11-2 and TRBJ2-7): EAGVAQSPRYKIIEKRQSVAFWCNPISGHATLYWYQQILGQGPKLLIQFQNNGVVDDSQLPKDRFSAERLKGVDSTLKIQPAKLEDSAVYLCASSRLLSHEQYFGPGTRLTVT.

The chain has TRBV5-4 and TRBJ2-1; 7 positions match TRBD2. CDR1 and CDR2 (germline): SGHNT, YYREEE (reference sequence). CDR3 length: 13 amino acids. The junction had 4 bases not matched to a gene; V was cut back by 4 bases and J by 6 bases. Here the CDR3 reads CASSPGGTNEQFF. The CDR3 DNA follows: TGTGCCAGCAGCCCGGGGGGAACCAATGAGCAGTTCTTC.

This sequence joins TRBV25-1 and TRBJ2-7, with 8 bases fitting TRBD2. The CDR3 consists of 14 residues. CDR1 MGHDK and CDR2 SYGVNS come from the germline V gene. The V gene end was trimmed by 6 bases and the J gene end by 1 base; junction bases not matched to a gene: 5. DNA for the CDR3: TGTGCCAGCAGCGGACTAGCTTGGTCCTACGAGCAGTACTTC. Its protein is CASSGLAWSYEQYF.

The chain is built from TRBV11-2 and TRBJ2-7; D is perhaps TRBD2 (6 bases). V lost 0 bases, J lost 2 bases, and 14 bases lay in between. Germline CDR1 reads SGHAT; CDR2 reads FQNNGV. This CDR3 has 16 amino acids. CDR3 in DNA: TGTGCCAGCAGCTTAGATCCCGCTAGCGCAACCTACGAGCAGTACTTC. Its protein is CASSLDPASATYEQYF.

The sample holds a few counts of this clone. The rearrangement joins TRBV11-2 to TRBJ1-2, with 7 positions matching TRBD1. This CDR3 has 15 amino acids. From germline, CDR1 is SGHAT and CDR2 FQNNGV. Trimming cost V 3 bases and J 2 bases; bases outside gene matches: 6. This chain's CDR3 is CASSFPRDSNYGYTF. The CDR3 nucleotides are TGTGCCAGCAGCTTTCCCCGGGACAGCAACTATGGCTACACCTTC.

The chain has TRBV7-9 and TRBJ1-5; no reliable D call. The CDR3 runs to 15 residues. V lost 1 base and J lost 1, with 8 bases in between. The germline CDR1 and CDR2 sequences are SEHNR and FQNEAQ (reference sequence). CDR3: CASSLDVRSNQPQHF. The DNA of the CDR3 is TGTGCCAGCAGCTTAGACGTCAGGAGCAATCAGCCCCAGCATTTT.